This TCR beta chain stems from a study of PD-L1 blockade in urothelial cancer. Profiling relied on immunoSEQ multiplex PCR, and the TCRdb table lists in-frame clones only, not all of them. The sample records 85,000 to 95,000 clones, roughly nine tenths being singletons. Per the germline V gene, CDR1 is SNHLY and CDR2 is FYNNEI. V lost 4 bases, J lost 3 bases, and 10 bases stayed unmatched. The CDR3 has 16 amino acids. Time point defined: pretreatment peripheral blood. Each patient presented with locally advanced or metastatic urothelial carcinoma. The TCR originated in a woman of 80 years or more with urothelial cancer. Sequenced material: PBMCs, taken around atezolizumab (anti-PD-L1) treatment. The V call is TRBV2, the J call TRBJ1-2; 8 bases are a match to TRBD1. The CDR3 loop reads CASSARQGAPYYGYTF. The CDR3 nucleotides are TGTGCCAGCAGTGCTCGTCAGGGGGCGCCCTACTATGGCTACACCTTC.